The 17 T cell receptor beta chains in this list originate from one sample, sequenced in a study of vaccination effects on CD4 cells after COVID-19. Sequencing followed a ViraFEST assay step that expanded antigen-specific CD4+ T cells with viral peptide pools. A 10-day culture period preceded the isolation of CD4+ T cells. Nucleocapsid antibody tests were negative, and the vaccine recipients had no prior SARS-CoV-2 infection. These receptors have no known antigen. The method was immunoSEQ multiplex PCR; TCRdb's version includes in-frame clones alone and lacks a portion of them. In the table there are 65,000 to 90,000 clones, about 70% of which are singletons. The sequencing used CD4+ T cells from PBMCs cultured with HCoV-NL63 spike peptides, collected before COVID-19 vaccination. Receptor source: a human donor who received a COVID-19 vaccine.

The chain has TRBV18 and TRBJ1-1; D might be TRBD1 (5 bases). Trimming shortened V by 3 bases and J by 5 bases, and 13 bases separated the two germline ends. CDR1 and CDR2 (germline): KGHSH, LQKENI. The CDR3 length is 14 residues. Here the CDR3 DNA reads TGTGCCAGCTCACCCGTCGCGGGGGATACTGAAGCTTTCTTT. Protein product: CASSPVAGDTEAFF.

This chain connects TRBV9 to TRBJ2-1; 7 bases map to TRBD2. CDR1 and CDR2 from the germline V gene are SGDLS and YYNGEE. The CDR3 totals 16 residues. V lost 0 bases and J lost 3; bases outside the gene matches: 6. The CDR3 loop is CASSVAWGGNYNEQFF. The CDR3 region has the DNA TGTGCCAGCAGCGTAGCTTGGGGGGGAAACTACAATGAGCAGTTCTTC.

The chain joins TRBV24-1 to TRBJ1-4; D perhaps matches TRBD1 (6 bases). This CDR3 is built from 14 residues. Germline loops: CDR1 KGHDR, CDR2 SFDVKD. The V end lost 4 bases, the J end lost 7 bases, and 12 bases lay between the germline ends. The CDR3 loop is CATSDQGPSEKLFF. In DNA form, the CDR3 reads TGTGCCACCAGTGACCAGGGGCCGAGTGAAAAACTGTTTTTT.

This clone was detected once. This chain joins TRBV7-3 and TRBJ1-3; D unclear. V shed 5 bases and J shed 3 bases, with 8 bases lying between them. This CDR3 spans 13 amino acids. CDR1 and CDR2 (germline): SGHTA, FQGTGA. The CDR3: CASSLLLGNTIYF. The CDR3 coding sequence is TGTGCCAGCAGCCTTCTCCTTGGAAACACCATATATTTT.

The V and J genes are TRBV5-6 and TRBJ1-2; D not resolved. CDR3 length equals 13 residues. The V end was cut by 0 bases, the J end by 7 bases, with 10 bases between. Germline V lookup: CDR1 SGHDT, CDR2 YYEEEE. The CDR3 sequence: CASSLDRGGGYTF. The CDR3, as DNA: TGTGCCAGCAGCTTGGATCGTGGAGGTGGCTACACCTTC.

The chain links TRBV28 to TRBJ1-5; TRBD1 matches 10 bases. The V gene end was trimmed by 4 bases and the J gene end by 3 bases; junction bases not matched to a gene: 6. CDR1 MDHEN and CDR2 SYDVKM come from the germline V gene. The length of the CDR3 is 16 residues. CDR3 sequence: CASSSPGQGYNQPQHF. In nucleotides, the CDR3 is TGTGCCAGCAGTTCCCCGGGACAGGGGTACAATCAGCCCCAGCATTTT.

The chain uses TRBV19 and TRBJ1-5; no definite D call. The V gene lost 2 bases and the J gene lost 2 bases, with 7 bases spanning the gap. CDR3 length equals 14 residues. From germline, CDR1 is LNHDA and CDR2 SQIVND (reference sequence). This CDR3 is CASSILGGNQPQHF. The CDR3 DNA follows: TGTGCCAGTAGTATACTGGGCGGCAATCAGCCCCAGCATTTT.

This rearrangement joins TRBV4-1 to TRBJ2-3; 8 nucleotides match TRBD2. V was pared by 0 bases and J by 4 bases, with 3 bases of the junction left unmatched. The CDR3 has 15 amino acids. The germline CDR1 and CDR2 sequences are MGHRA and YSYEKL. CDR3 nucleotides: TGCGCCAGCAGCCAAGAAGGACTAGCAGCAGATACGCAGTATTTT. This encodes CASSQEGLAADTQYF.

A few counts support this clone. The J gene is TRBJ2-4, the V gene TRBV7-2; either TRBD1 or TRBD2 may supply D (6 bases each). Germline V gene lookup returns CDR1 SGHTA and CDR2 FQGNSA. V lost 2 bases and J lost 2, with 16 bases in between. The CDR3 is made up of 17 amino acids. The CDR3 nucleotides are TGTGCCAGCAGCTTAAAGTACGGGGGCGACACCAAAAACATTCAGTACTTC. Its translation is CASSLKYGGDTKNIQYF.

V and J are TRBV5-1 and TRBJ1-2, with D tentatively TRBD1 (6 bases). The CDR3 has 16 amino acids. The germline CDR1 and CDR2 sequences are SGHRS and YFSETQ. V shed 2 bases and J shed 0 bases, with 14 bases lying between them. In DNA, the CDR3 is TGCGCCAGCAGCTTCCAAGCCGGGACATCTAACTATGGCTACACCTTC. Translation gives CASSFQAGTSNYGYTF. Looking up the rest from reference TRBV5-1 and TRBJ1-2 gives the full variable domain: KAGVTQTPRYLIKTRGQQVTLSCSPISGHRSVSWYQQTPGQGLQFLFEYFSETQRNKGNFPGRFSGRQFSNSRSEMNVSTLELGDSALYLCASSFQAGTSNYGYTFGSGTRLTVV.

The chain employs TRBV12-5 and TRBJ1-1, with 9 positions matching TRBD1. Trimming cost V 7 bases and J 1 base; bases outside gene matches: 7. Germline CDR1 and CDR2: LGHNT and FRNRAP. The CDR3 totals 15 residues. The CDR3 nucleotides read TGTGCTAGTGCACCGGGACAGGGACCGAACACTGAAGCTTTCTTT. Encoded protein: CASAPGQGPNTEAFF. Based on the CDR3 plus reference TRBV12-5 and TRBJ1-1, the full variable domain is DARVTQTPRHKVTEMGQEVTMRCQPILGHNTVFWYRQTMMQGLELLAYFRNRAPLDDSGMPKDRFSAEMPDATLATLKIQPSEPRDSAVYFCASAPGQGPNTEAFFGQGTRLTVV.

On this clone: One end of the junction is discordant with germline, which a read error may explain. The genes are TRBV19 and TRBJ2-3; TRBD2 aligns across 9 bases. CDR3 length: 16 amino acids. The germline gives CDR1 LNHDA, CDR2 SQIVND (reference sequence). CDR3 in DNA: TGTGCCAGTGCGGGGGGCCCGGGGACTAGCATAGATACGCAGTATTTT. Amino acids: CASAGGPGTSIDTQYF.

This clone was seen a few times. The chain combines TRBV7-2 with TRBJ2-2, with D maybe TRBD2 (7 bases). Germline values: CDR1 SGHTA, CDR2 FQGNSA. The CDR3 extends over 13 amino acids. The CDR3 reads CGCGGLNTGELFF. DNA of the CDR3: TGTGGGTGCGGGGGCCTCAACACCGGGGAGCTGTTTTTT.

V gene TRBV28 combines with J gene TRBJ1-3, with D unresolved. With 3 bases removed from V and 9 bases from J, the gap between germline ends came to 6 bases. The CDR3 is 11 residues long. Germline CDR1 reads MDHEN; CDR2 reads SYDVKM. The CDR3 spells CASSFRSTIYF. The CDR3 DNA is TGTGCCAGCAGTTTCCGGAGCACCATATATTTT.

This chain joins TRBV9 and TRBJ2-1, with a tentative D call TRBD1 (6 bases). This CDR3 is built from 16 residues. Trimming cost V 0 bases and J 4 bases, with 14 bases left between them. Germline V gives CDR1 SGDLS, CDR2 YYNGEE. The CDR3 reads CASSVARDRQYNEQFF. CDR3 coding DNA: TGTGCCAGCAGCGTAGCTCGTGACAGGCAATACAATGAGCAGTTCTTC.

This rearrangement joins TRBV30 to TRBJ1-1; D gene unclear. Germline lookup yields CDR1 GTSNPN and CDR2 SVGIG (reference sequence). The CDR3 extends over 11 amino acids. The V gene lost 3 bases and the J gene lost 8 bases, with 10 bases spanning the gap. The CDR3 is CAWRGGPEAFF. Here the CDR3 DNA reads TGTGCCTGGAGGGGAGGGCCCGAAGCTTTCTTT. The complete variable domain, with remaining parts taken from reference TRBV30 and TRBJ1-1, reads SQTIHQWPATLVQPVGSPLSLECTVEGTSNPNLYWYRQAAGRGLQLLFYSVGIGQISSEVPQNLSASRPQDRQFILSSKKLLLSDSGFYLCAWRGGPEAFFGQGTRLTVV.

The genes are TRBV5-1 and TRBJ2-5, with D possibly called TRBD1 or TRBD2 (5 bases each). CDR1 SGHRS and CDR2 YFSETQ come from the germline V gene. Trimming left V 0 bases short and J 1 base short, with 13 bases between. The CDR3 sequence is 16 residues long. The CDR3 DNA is TGCGCCAGCAGCTTGGTCCTCCTGAGGGGCCAAGAGACCCAGTACTTC. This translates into CASSLVLLRGQETQYF. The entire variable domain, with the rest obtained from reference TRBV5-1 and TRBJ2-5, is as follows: KAGVTQTPRYLIKTRGQQVTLSCSPISGHRSVSWYQQTPGQGLQFLFEYFSETQRNKGNFPGRFSGRQFSNSRSEMNVSTLELGDSALYLCASSLVLLRGQETQYFGPGTRLLVL.